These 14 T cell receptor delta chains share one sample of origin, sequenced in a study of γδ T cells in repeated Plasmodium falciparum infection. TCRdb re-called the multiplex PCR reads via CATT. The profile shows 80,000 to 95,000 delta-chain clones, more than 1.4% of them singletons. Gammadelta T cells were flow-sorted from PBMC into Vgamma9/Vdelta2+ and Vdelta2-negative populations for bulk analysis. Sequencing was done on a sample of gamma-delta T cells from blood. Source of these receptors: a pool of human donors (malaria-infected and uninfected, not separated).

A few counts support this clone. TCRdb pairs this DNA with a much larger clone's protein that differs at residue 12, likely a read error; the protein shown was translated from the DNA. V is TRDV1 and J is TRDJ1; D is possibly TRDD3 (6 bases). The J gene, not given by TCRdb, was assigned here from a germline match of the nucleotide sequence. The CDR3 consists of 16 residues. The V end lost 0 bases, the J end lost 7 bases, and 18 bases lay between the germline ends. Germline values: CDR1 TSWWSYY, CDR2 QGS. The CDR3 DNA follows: TGTGCTCTTGGGGAACTAGGACACCGGGGGAGCGTTAAACTCATCTTT. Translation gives CALGELGHRGSVKLIF.

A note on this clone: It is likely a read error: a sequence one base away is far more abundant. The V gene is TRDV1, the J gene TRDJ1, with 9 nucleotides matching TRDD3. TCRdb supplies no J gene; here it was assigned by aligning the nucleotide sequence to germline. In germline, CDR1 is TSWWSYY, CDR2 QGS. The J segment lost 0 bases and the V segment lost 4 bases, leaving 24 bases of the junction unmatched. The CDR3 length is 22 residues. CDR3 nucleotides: TGTGCTCTTGGGGGCCCCCCTCCTACGTTACTGGGGGACAAATCGTACACCGATAAACTCATCTTT. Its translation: CALGGPPPTLLGDKSYTDKLIF.

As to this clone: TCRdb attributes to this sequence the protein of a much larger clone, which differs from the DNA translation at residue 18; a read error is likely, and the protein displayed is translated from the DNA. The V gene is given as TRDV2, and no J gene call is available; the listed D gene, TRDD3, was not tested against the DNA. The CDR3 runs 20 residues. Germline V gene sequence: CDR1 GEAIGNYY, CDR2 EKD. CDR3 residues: CACDTVSGGYKAPYTDKPIF. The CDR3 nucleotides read TGTGCCTGTGACACCGTTTCTGGGGGATACAAAGCCCCGTACACCGATAAACCCATCTTT.

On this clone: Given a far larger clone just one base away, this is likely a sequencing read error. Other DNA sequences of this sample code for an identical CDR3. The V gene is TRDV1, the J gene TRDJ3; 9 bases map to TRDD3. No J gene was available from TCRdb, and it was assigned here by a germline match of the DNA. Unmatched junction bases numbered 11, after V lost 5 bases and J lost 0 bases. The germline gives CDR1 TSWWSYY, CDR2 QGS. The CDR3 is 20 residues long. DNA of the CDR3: TGTGCTCTTGGGAAGGGAGTGCTGGGGGATTACTCCTGGGACACCCGACAGATGTTTTTC. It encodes CALGKGVLGDYSWDTRQMFF.

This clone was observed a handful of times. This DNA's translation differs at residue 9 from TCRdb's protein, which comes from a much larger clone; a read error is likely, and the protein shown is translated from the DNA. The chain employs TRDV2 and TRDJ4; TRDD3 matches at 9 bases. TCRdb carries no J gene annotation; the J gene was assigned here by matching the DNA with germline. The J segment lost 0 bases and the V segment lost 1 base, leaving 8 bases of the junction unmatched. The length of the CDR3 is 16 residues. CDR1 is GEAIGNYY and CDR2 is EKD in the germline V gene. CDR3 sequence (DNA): TGTGCCTGTGACACAGTGGGGGATAACCTACCCAGACCCCTGATCTTT. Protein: CACDTVGDNLPRPLIF.

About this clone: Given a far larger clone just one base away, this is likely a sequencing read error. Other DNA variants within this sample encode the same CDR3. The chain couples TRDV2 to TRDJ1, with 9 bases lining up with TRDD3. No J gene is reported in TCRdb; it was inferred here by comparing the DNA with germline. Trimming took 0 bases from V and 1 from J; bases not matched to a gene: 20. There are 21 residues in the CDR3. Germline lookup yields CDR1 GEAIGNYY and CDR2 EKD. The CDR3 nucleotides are TGTGCCTGTGACACCCGAACCTTCCAACTACTAGGGGATACGCGCACCGATAAACTCATCTTT. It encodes CACDTRTFQLLGDTRTDKLIF.

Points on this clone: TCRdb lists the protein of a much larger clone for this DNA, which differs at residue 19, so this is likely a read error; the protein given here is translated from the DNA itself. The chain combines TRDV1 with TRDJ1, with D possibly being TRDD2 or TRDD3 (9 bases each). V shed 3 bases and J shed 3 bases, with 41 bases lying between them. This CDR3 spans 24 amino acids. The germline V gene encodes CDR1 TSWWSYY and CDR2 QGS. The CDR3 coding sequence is TGTGCTCTTGGGGATGCGCTTCCTTCCTACCAGGTACTGGGGGACTTCGGGTACGCCGATAAACTCATCTTT. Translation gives CALGDALPSYQVLGDFGYADKLIF.

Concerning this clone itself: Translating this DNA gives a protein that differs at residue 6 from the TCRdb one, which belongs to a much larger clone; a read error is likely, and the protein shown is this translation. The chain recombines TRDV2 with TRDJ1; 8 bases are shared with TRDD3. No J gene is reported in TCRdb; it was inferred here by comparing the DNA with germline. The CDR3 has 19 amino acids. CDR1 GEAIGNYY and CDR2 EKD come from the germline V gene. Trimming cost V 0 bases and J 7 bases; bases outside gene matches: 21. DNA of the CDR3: TGTGCCTGTGACACCGGTCAAGGGATACGCGCGGGGGATGCCGGTAAACTCATCTTT. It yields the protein CACDTGQGIRAGDAGKLIF.

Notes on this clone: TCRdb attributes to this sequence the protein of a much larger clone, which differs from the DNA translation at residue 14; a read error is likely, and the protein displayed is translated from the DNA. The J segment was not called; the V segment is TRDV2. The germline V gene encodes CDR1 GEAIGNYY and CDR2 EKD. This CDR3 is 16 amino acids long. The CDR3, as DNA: TGTGCCTGTGATGAATTCCGCTCCTGGGACACCCGACAGGTGTTTTTC. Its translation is CACDEFRSWDTRQVFF.

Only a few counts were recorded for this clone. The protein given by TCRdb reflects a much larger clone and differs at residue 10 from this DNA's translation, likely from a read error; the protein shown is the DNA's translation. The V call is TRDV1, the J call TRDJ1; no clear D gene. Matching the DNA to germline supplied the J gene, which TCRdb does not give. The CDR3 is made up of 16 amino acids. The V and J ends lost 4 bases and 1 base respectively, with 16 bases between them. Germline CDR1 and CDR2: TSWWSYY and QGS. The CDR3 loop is CALGVPPECRTDKLIF. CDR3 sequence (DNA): TGTGCTCTTGGGGTCCCCCCAGAGTGTCGCACCGATAAACTCATCTTT.

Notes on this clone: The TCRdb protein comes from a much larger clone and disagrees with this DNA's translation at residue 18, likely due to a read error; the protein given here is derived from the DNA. CDR3 amino acids: CALGEHYVSGDIDTDKLFF. The CDR3 bases are TGTGCTCTTGGGGAACATTACGTCTCGGGGGATATTGATACCGATAAACTCTTCTTT. The gene calls are TRDV1 and TRDJ1, with 8 bases matching TRDD3. The J call may not be correct, given that the DNA end is closer to TRDJ2. There are 19 residues in the CDR3. Per germline, CDR1 TSWWSYY and CDR2 QGS.

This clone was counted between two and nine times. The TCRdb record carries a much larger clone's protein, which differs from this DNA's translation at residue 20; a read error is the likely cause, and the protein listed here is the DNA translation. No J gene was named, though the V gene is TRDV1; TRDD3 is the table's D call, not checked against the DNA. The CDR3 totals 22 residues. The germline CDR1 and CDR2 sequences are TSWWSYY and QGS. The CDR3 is CALGVWGLPKIWHSDNTDKPIF. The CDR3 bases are TGTGCTCTTGGGGTTTGGGGCCTTCCTAAGATATGGCACAGCGACAACACCGATAAACCCATCTTT.

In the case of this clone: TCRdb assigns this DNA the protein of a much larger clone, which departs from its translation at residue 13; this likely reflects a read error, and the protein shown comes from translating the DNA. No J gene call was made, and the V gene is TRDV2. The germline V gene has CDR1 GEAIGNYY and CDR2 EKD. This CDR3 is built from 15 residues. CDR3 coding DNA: TGTGCCTGTGACACCGGAGCCGCGTACACCGATAAACCCATCTTT. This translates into CACDTGAAYTDKPIF.

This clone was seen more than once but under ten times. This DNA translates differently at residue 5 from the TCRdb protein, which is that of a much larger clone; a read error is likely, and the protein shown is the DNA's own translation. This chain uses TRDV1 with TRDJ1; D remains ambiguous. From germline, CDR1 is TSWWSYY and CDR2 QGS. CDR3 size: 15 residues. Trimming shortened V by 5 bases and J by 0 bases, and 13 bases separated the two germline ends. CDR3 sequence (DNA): TGTGCTCTTGGGAGACACTGCTTTGACACCGATAAACTCATCTTT. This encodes CALGRHCFDTDKLIF.